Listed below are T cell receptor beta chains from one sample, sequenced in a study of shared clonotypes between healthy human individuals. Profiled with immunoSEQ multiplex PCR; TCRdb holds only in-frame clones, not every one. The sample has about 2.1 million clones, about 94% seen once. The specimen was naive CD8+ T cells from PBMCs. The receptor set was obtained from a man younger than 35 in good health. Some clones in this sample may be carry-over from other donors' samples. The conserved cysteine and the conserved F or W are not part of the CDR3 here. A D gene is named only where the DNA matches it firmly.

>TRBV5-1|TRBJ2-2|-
ASSLAHRADTGELF
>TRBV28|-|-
ASSLTYEQY
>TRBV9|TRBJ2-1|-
ASSVATLSEQF
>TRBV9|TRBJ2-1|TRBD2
ASSGRLAGGRYNEQF
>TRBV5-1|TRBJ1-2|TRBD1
ASSLAETGGHFVYGYT
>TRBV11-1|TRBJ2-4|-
AQADLAKNIQY
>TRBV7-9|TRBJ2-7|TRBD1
ASSFRDRGTEQY
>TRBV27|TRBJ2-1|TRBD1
ASSDIPGQGYNEQF
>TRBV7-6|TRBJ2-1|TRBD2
ASSLRLAGEFNEQF
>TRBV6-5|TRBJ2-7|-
ASSYGELGEQY
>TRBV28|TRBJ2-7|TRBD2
ASSRAGFAYEQY
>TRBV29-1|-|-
SVRMGLNEQY
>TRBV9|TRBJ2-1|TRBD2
ASSHGTSSYNEQF
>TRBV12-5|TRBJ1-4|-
ASGPPPGGLKGF
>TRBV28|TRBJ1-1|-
ASSTTLIGTEAF
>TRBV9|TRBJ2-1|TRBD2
ASSADSGNEQF
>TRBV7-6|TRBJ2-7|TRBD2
ASSAGRAESYEQY
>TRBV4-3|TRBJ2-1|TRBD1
ASSQGQVNEQF
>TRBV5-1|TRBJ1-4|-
ASSGAGPNEKLF
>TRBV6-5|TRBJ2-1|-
ASSYSGRLVGNEQF
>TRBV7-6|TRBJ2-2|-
ASSWAGPYTGELF
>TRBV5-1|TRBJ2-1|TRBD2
ASSLVAGEINEQF
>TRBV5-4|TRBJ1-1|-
ASSLIWQNSEAF
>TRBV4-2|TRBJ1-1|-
ASSQERDLGGTEAF
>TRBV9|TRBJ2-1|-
ASSVGDNEQF
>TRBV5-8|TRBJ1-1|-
ASRIRGSEAF